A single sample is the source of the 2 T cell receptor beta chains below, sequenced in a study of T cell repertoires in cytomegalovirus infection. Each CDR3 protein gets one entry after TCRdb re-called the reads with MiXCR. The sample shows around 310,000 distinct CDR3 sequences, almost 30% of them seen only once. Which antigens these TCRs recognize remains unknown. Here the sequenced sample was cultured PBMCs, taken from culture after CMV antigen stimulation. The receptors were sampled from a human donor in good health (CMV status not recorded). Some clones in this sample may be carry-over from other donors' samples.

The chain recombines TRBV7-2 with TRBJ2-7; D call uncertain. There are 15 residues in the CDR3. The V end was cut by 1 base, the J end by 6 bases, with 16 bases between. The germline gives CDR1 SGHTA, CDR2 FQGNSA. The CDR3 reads CASSLEGGLPLEQYF. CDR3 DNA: TGTGCCAGCAGCTTAGAGGGCGGTCTCCCCCTCGAGCAGTACTTC. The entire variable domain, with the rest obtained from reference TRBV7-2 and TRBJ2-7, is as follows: GAGVSQSPSNKVTEKGKDVELRCDPISGHTALYWYRQSLGQGLEFLIYFQGNSAPDKSGLPSDRFSAERTGGSVSTLTIQRTQQEDSAVYLCASSLEGGLPLEQYFGPGTRLTVT.

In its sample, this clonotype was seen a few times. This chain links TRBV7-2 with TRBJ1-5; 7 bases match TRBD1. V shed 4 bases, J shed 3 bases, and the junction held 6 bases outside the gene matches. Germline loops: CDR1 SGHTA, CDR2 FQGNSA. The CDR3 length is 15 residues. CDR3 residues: CASSSRQGNNQPQHF. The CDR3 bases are TGTGCCAGCAGCTCGAGACAGGGCAACAATCAGCCCCAGCATTTT.